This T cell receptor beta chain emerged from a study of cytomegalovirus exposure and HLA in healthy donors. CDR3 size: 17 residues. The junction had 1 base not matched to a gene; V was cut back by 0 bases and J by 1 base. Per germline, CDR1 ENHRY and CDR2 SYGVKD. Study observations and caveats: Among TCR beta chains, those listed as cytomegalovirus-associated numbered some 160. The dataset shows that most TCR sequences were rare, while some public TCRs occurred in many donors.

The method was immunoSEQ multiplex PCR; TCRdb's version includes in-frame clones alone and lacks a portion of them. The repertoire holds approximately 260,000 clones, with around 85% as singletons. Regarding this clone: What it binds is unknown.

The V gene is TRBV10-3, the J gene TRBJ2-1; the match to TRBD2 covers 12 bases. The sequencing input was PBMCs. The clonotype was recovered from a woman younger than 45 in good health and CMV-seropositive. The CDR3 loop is CAISESTSGSSYNEQFF. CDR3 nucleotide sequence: TGTGCCATCAGTGAGTCGACTAGCGGGAGTTCCTACAATGAGCAGTTCTTC.